This T cell receptor beta chain emerged from a study of blood T cell repertoires in COVID-19 (dated by TCRdb to the early 2020s). In the study overall: The collaborator samples originated in the United States, Italy and Spain and spanned the acute and convalescent phases of COVID-19. The prospective study material was composed of cDNA or gDNA derived from T cells, B-cell-depleted T cells, or PBMCs. A freely available public database, intended as a resource for researchers studying the immune response to SARS-CoV-2, is where the repertoires were released. Deeply sampled blood TCRbeta repertoires from subjects exposed to, actively infected with, or recovered from COVID-19 were included in the dataset. HLA class I and class II types, where available, came from metadata supplied by the sample provider rather than from assay-based typing. The samples were drawn from the first 160 participants of the ongoing ImmuneRACE study and from some 1,300 subjects provided by 6 global collaborators. Nearly every sample came with metadata listing a de-identified subject ID, COVID-19 status, age in years and sex. The paper's findings and limits, for the study overall: The quantity of clinical and demographic metadata differed by source and by participant and was supplied without curation.

A remark on this clone: The antigen it binds to is not known. No per-base quality is available; no much larger clone lies one base away.

One collaborating source in Seattle enrolled patients while the patients were actively infected and followed the patients over time throughout the course of disease. Collaborating institutions collected whole blood in K2EDTA tubes following their own protocols. For TCRbeta analysis, collaborators shipped samples in one of three forms: frozen whole blood, isolated PBMCs, or DNA extracted from either of those sample types. The CDR3 contains 15 residues, cysteine and phenylalanine counted. Only the CDR3 DNA is retained, 45 bases long and in frame from the first base. Looking up the germline V gene (reference sequence) yields CDR1 LNHNV and CDR2 YYDKDF. A distance of 11 bases separates the germline ends of V and J, which lose 3 bases and 2 bases respectively. TCRbeta CDR3 regions were amplified from genomic DNA using the immunoSEQ Assay, a bias-controlled multiplex PCR. The study's processing was this. The number of nucleated cells in each sample was estimated by amplification of reference gene primers within the assay. To quantify the absolute abundance of each unique TCRbeta CDR3 rearrangement, sequence reads were collapsed and filtered. For each sample, productive Simpson clonality was calculated as the square root of Simpson's diversity index over productive rearrangements. TCRdb carries this immuneACCESS record with in-frame sequences only. Its versions omit some clonotypes, under half of them owing to an unresolved V gene in the studies checked, with the rest unexplained. The DNA gave D and trimming, while V, J and clone size come from that table. The sample table shows roughly 200,000 clones, and about 85% are seen once. The top ten constitute around a sixth of the sample.

The specimen was peripheral blood. The clonotype was recovered from a person aged 65 to 79 with COVID-19, enrolled during active disease. The chain is made from TRBV15 and TRBJ2-1, with a tentative D gene TRBD1 over 6 matching bases. This receptor carries the CDR3 CATSRSAGAYNEQFF. The nucleotide sequence reads TGTGCCACCAGCAGGAGTGCAGGGGCCTACAATGAGCAGTTCTTC.